The 2 T cell receptor beta chains in this list originate from one sample, sequenced in a study of OX40 agonist ivuxolimab in advanced cancers. Produced via immunoSEQ multiplex PCR; TCRdb's table is partial and in-frame only. The sample has 65,000 to 95,000 clones; about 92% are singletons. The sample consisted of CD4+ or CD8+ T cells sorted from blood, taken in a trial of the OX40 agonist ivuxolimab. The receptors come from an adult with an advanced solid tumor such as melanoma, head and neck, liver or kidney cancer.

This clone was recorded once. The chain couples TRBV27 to TRBJ2-2; 8 bases align to TRBD2. There are 15 residues in the CDR3. Unmatched junction bases numbered 8, after V lost 6 bases and J lost 5 bases. CDR1 and CDR2 from the germline V gene are MNHEY and SMNVEV (reference sequence). CDR3 bases: TGTGCCAGCAGGGCTTTGGGACTAGGTACCGGGGAGCTGTTTTTT. This sequence encodes CASRALGLGTGELFF.

The V and J genes are TRBV6-5 and TRBJ1-3; D remains ambiguous. The ends were cut back, 6 bases at V and 4 bases at J, with 16 bases in the middle. There are 15 residues in the CDR3. Germline V gene sequence: CDR1 MNHEY, CDR2 SVGAGI. The CDR3 bases are TGTGCCAGCAGACCAAACACGGCAGGAGGAAACACCATATATTTT. This gives the protein CASRPNTAGGNTIYF.